The rows below give T cell receptor beta chains drawn from one sample of a study of blood T cell repertoires in COVID-19. Sequenced by immunoSEQ multiplex PCR; TCRdb stores in-frame clones only, minus some. This sample carries about 200,000 clones, roughly 79% of them seen once, and the ten largest clones take about 8.9%. The sequenced sample consisted of PBMCs or T cells enriched from blood (not recorded which). The receptors shown here come from a woman between 50 and 59 years old with acute COVID-19. The CDR3 runs from the conserved cysteine through the conserved F or W. The order of the fields is J gene, D gene, V gene, clone size, CDR3 length, CDR3 DNA, CDR3 protein. D genes are given only for firm matches. Size is omitted from some rows. Given values are once, few, many or a class for expanded clones.

>TRBJ2-7|NA|TRBV29-1|NA|11
TGCAGCGTTGAACGGGGATACGAGCAGTACTTC
CSVERGYEQYF
>TRBJ2-7|TRBD1|TRBV28|once|14
TGTGCCAGCAGGGAAACAGGGGGCCGCGACGAGCAGTACTTC
CASRETGGRDEQYF
>TRBJ1-1|NA|TRBV5-5|NA|12
TGTGCCAGCAGCCTTACAGGACAGGAAGCTTTCTTT
CASSLTGQEAFF
>TRBJ1-2|NA|TRBV6-5|NA|13
TGTGCCAGCAGTTACGAGATTAACTATGGCTACACCTTC
CASSYEINYGYTF
>TRBJ2-7|TRBD2|TRBV29-1|NA|14
TGCAGCGTTGAATGGCTAGCGGGGACAAACGAGCAGTACTTC
CSVEWLAGTNEQYF
>TRBJ2-3|NA|TRBV10-2|few|16
TGCGCCAGCAGTGGGGGGCCGAGTCCTAGCACAGATACGCAGTATTTT
CASSGGPSPSTDTQYF
>TRBJ2-7|TRBD1|TRBV7-2|NA|15
TGTGCCAGCGCACCCTCCAGTGGGACAGCCCACGAGCAGTACTTC
CASAPSSGTAHEQYF
>TRBJ2-3|TRBD1|TRBV24-1|few|15
TGTGCCACCATAGCCGGACAGGGGAACACAGATACGCAGTATTTT
CATIAGQGNTDTQYF
>TRBJ2-1|TRBD2|TRBV5-1|NA|14
TGCGCCAGCAGCCCTGGGACTAGCGGGAATGAGCAGTTCTTC
CASSPGTSGNEQFF
>TRBJ1-3|NA|TRBV7-6|NA|15
TGTGCCAGCAGCACAGCATCCTACTCTGGAAACACCATATATTTT
CASSTASYSGNTIYF